The rows below give T cell receptor beta chains drawn from one sample of a study of beta chain features in type 1 diabetes. Profiling relied on immunoSEQ multiplex PCR, and the TCRdb table lists in-frame clones only, not all of them. The data contain about 620,000 clones, roughly 16% of them singletons. Specimen: naive CD4+ T cells from blood. These TCRs come from a man between 18 and 29 years old in good health. Each CDR3 is given with its conserved first and last residue. The D gene is left open where the match is weak. Only some rows state a clone size, as once, few, many or a class for expanded clones.

V: TRBV19; size: -; D: TRBD1; J: TRBJ1-1; CDR3: CASRRGGITEAFF; DNA: TGTGCCAGTAGACGAGGGGGCATAACTGAAGCTTTCTTT
V: TRBV29-1; size: -; D: TRBD2; J: TRBJ2-1; CDR3: CSVLIILRTRGAHEQFF; DNA: TGCAGCGTGCTAATAATACTCCGGACTAGAGGCGCGCATGAGCAGTTCTTC
V: TRBV18; size: few; D: TRBD1; J: TRBJ2-1; CDR3: CASSWPGQVSYNEQFF; DNA: TGTGCCAGCTCGTGGCCGGGACAGGTCTCCTACAATGAGCAGTTCTTC
V: TRBV4-3; size: few; D: -; J: TRBJ1-2; CDR3: CASSQDWQNYGYTF; DNA: TGCGCCAGCAGCCAAGATTGGCAGAACTATGGCTACACCTTC
V: TRBV9; size: few; D: -; J: TRBJ1-1; CDR3: CASSVGTANTEAFF; DNA: TGTGCCAGCAGCGTAGGAACGGCGAACACTGAAGCTTTCTTT
V: TRBV13; size: -; D: -; J: TRBJ2-1; CDR3: CASSLGQSYNEQFF; DNA: TGTGCCAGCAGCTTAGGACAGTCCTACAATGAGCAGTTCTTC
V: TRBV4-2; size: -; D: -; J: TRBJ1-2; CDR3: CASSQDFRINYGYTF; DNA: TGTGCCAGCAGTCAAGACTTCCGTATTAACTATGGCTACACCTTC
V: TRBV29-1; size: -; D: TRBD1; J: TRBJ1-4; CDR3: CSAVTGRAGKLFF; DNA: TGCAGCGCCGTGACAGGGCGCGCGGGAAAACTGTTTTTT
V: TRBV25-1; size: few; D: -; J: TRBJ1-1; CDR3: CASSELGLIPEAFF; DNA: TGTGCCAGCAGTGAATTAGGGTTGATTCCTGAAGCTTTCTTT
V: TRBV5-1; size: -; D: -; J: TRBJ1-2; CDR3: CASSLDTYGYTF; DNA: TGCGCCAGCAGCTTGGACACCTATGGCTACACCTTC
V: TRBV5-1; size: -; D: -; J: TRBJ2-3; CDR3: CASSLGTRTDTQYF; DNA: TGCGCCAGCAGCTTGGGGACTCGCACAGATACGCAGTATTTT
V: TRBV4-3; size: few; D: TRBD2; J: TRBJ2-4; CDR3: CASSQDASGGNLAKNIQYF; DNA: TGCGCCAGCAGCCAAGATGCCAGCGGGGGGAATCTAGCCAAAAACATTCAGTACTTC
V: TRBV6-1; size: -; D: -; J: TRBJ2-5; CDR3: CASSDGWYRETQYF; DNA: TGTGCCAGCAGTGATGGGTGGTACCGTGAGACCCAGTACTTC
V: TRBV19; size: -; D: -; J: TRBJ1-6; CDR3: CASSPDWGYNSPLHF; DNA: TGTGCCAGTAGTCCCGACTGGGGGTATAATTCACCCCTCCACTTT
V: TRBV28; size: few; D: TRBD2; J: TRBJ2-7; CDR3: CASSGTSLREQYF; DNA: TGTGCCAGCAGTGGGACTAGCCTTCGGGAGCAGTACTTC
V: TRBV9; size: few; D: -; J: TRBJ2-1; CDR3: CASSVVQGPEYNEQFF; DNA: TGTGCCAGCAGCGTAGTTCAGGGTCCGGAGTACAATGAGCAGTTCTTC
V: TRBV9; size: -; D: TRBD1; J: TRBJ1-2; CDR3: CASSVTGGHGYTF; DNA: TGTGCCAGCAGCGTGACAGGGGGCCATGGCTACACCTTC